This is a list of T cell receptor beta chains from one sample in a study of identifying expanded T cells in peripheral blood. Assay: immunoSEQ multiplex PCR; the TCRdb copy retains only in-frame clones and omits some. The data show some 96,000 clones, with 75% to 90% seen just once and 5.5% to 6.5% held by the top ten. Sequencing was done on a sample of blood. The source of these receptors is a person aged 18-69 years in good health. Each CDR3 is given with its conserved first and last residue. A D gene is named only where the DNA matches it firmly. Rows give clone size only sometimes, using once, few, many, or a class for an expanded clone.

CAWRPRATYGYTF	TGTGCCTGGAGGCCCAGGGCGACCTATGGCTACACCTTC	TRBJ1-2	TRBV30	NA	NA
CASSPYGETQYF	TGTGCCAGCAGCCCGTATGGGGAGACCCAGTACTTC	TRBJ2-5	TRBV7-2	few	NA
CSVGGQSYEQYF	TGCAGCGTTGGGGGACAGAGCTACGAGCAGTACTTC	TRBJ2-7	TRBV29-1	NA	TRBD1
CASRTLRGTPNYGYTF	TGTGCCAGCAGAACGTTGCGGGGGACCCCTAACTATGGCTACACCTTC	TRBJ1-2	TRBV19	NA	NA
CASKRQPNTEAFF	TGTGCCAGCAAGAGACAGCCGAACACTGAAGCTTTCTTT	TRBJ1-1	TRBV5-4	once	NA
CASGEQLNTEAFF	TGTGCCAGCGGGGAGCAGCTGAACACTGAAGCTTTCTTT	TRBJ1-1	TRBV6-1	once	NA
CASSLGLAGLRIGELFF	TGCGCCAGCAGCCTCGGACTAGCGGGGTTGAGGATCGGGGAGCTGTTTTTT	TRBJ2-2	TRBV4-1	once	TRBD2
CASSTGTGGNEQFF	TGCGCCAGCAGCACCGGGACAGGCGGTAATGAGCAGTTCTTC	TRBJ2-1	TRBV5-1	NA	TRBD1
CASSLGGQMNTEAFF	TGCGCCAGCAGCTTGGGGGGACAAATGAACACTGAAGCTTTCTTT	TRBJ1-1	TRBV5-1	few	NA
CASSLDDQPQHF	TGTGCCAGCAGCTTAGACGATCAGCCCCAGCATTTT	TRBJ1-5	TRBV7-2	NA	NA
CASSRLGLTADTQYF	TGTGCCAGCTCACGCCTCGGACTCACGGCAGATACGCAGTATTTT	TRBJ2-3	TRBV18	NA	NA
CASSLASGAHQPQHF	TGTGCCAGCAGCTTAGCCAGCGGGGCACACCAGCCCCAGCATTTT	TRBJ1-5	TRBV11-2	NA	NA
CASSLLRGGDGYTF	TGTGCCAGCAGTCTCCTTAGAGGGGGCGATGGCTACACCTTC	TRBJ1-2	TRBV6-5	NA	TRBD1
CASSDFPGQFNQPQHF	TGTGCCAGTAGTGACTTCCCGGGACAGTTCAATCAGCCCCAGCATTTT	TRBJ1-5	TRBV19	NA	TRBD1
CASSQKGGGSVTQYF	TGTGCCAGCAGCCAGAAGGGTGGCGGGAGTGTGACCCAGTACTTC	TRBJ2-5	TRBV11-3	NA	TRBD2
CASLRTANNEQFF	TGTGCCAGCTTGCGGACCGCTAACAATGAGCAGTTCTTC	TRBJ2-1	TRBV6-1	NA	NA
CASSYDRRDQPQHF	TGTGCCAGCAGTTATGACAGGAGGGATCAGCCCCAGCATTTT	TRBJ1-5	TRBV6-6	NA	NA
CASSHASINEQFF	TGCGCCAGCAGTCACGCTAGCATCAATGAGCAGTTCTTC	TRBJ2-1	TRBV4-1	NA	NA
CASSAGQLNTGELFF	TGTGCCAGCAGTGCGGGACAACTTAACACCGGGGAGCTGTTTTTT	TRBJ2-2	TRBV6-4	NA	NA
CASSLAAPTDTQYF	TGTGCCAGCAGCTTAGCGGCGCCCACAGATACGCAGTATTTT	TRBJ2-3	TRBV7-9	NA	NA
CASSHSGTSYEQYF	TGCGCCAGCAGCCACTCCGGGACCTCCTACGAGCAGTACTTC	TRBJ2-7	TRBV5-1	NA	NA
CASPAGGYTDTQYF	TGTGCCAGTCCAGCGGGGGGGTACACAGATACGCAGTATTTT	TRBJ2-3	TRBV21-1	once	NA
CASRLGSTDTQYF	TGTGCCAGCCGACTCGGTAGCACAGATACGCAGTATTTT	TRBJ2-3	TRBV7-2	NA	NA
CARSGDHPNYGYTF	TGTGCCAGAAGCGGGGACCATCCTAACTATGGCTACACCTTC	TRBJ1-2	TRBV5-3	NA	NA
CASSQPRHTDTQYF	TGTGCCAGCAGCCAACCTAGACACACAGATACGCAGTATTTT	TRBJ2-3	TRBV14	once	NA
CATPGWVISYNEQFF	TGCGCCACCCCGGGGTGGGTGATCTCCTACAATGAGCAGTTCTTC	TRBJ2-1	TRBV5-1	NA	NA
CASSTRTEGTEAFF	TGTGCCAGCAGCACCAGGACAGAAGGCACTGAAGCTTTCTTT	TRBJ1-1	TRBV9	NA	NA
CASSWTGTSYEQYF	TGTGCCAGCAGCTGGACAGGGACCTCCTACGAGCAGTACTTC	TRBJ2-7	TRBV7-9	few	TRBD1
CASSKSRQSNEKLFF	TGTGCCAGCAGCAAATCGCGACAGTCTAATGAAAAACTGTTTTTT	TRBJ1-4	TRBV5-8	NA	NA
CASSPRNEQFF	TGTGCCAGCAGCCCTCGAAATGAGCAGTTCTTC	TRBJ2-1	TRBV7-9	NA	NA
CASSGHGTLSQETQYF	TGTGCCAGTAGTGGACACGGGACTTTGTCCCAAGAGACCCAGTACTTC	TRBJ2-5	TRBV19	NA	NA
CASSLDGNYGYTF	TGTGCCAGCAGCCTAGACGGGAACTATGGCTACACCTTC	TRBJ1-2	TRBV9	NA	NA
CASSPGGAAGNTIYF	TGTGCCAGCAGTCCCGGGGGGGCCGCTGGAAACACCATATATTTT	TRBJ1-3	TRBV6-6	NA	NA
CASSGSGTGNQPQHF	TGTGCCAGCAGCGGGTCCGGGACAGGGAATCAGCCCCAGCATTTT	TRBJ1-5	TRBV9	NA	TRBD1
CASSSGTGRNYGYTF	TGTGCCAGCAGCTCAGGGACAGGGCGAAACTATGGCTACACCTTC	TRBJ1-2	TRBV13	NA	TRBD1
CASSVGLAKDTQYF	TGTGCCAGCAGCGTAGGCCTAGCGAAGGATACGCAGTATTTT	TRBJ2-3	TRBV9	NA	NA
CASSATGNQPQHF	TGTGCCAGCAGTGCGACGGGCAATCAGCCCCAGCATTTT	TRBJ1-5	TRBV6-1	NA	NA